The present TCR beta chain was sequenced within a study of blood T cell repertoires in COVID-19. Cohorts were based on clinical histories the participants reported. Recovery meant two consecutive negative NP/OP PCR tests, professional clearance, or resolved symptoms. As handled by the study authors: Amplification with reference gene primers provided the estimates of nucleated cell counts. Sequenced by immunoSEQ multiplex PCR; TCRdb stores in-frame clones only, minus some. The DNA gave D and trimming, while V, J and clone size come from that table. The sample holds about half a million clones, 88% seen once. The clonotype was recovered from a woman aged 55-69 years who had recovered from COVID-19. Source material: PBMCs or T cells enriched from blood (not recorded which).

The CDR3 DNA reads TGTGCCAGCAGCAGGGGACAGGGCAACACAGATACGCAGTATTTT. Translated: CASSRGQGNTDTQYF. V and J are TRBV7-9 and TRBJ2-3, with 9 bases lining up with TRBD1. The V and J ends lost 5 bases and 2 bases, in that order; junction bases with no gene match: 5. The CDR3 runs to 15 residues. Germline lookup yields CDR1 SEHNR and CDR2 FQNEAQ (reference sequence).